This T cell receptor (beta chain) appears in the sequencing data of a study of T-cell reconstitution after alpha-beta-depleted transplantation in children. Study results and limitations: T-cell numbers and diversity, one year after transplant, stemmed largely from T cells that were newly produced. Certain patients had high TCRbeta diversity at day 60, and it came from recipient T cells and thymic progenitors that survived. Approximately two months post-transplant, alpha-beta T cells reportedly originated from several hundred expanded graft clones.

There are many counts of this clonotype. As yet, its antigen is unknown. Germline assignment: CDR1 LNHDA and CDR2 SQIVND (reference sequence). The CDR3 totals 15 residues. Trimming left V 6 bases short and J 3 bases short, with 15 bases between. This sample's TCRbeta library carried unique molecular identifier barcodes. TCRdb re-derived calls from the PCR reads in MiXCR, one entry per CDR3 protein. The sample yields 200,000 or so distinct CDR3 sequences, around 5.9% seen once. The chain joins TRBV19 to TRBJ1-5; unclear D gene. Material: PBMCs, obtained before TCRalphabeta/CD19-depleted stem cell transplant. The receptor's source is a girl under three years old with combined immunodeficiency, due to receive a stem cell transplant. DNA for the CDR3: TGTGCCAGTAGCAACGTGGACGTCAACAATCAGCCCCAGCATTTT. Protein sequence: CASSNVDVNNQPQHF.